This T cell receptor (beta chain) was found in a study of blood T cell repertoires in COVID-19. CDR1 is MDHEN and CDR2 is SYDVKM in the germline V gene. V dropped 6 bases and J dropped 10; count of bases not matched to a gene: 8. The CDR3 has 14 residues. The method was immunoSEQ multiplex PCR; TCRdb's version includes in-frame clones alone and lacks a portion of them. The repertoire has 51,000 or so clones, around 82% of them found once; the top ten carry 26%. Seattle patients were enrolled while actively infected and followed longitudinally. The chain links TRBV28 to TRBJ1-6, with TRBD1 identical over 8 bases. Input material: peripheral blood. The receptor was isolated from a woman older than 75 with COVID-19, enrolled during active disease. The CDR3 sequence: CASSLDRGRSPLHF. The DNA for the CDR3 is TGTGCCAGCAGCCTTGACAGGGGTCGGTCACCCCTCCACTTT.